This entry features one TCR beta chain sequence. The antigen this receptor binds is unknown. No clone much larger than this one lies a single base away; base qualities are absent. This sample was taken from a study of blood T cells in healthy people across ages (dated by TCRdb to between 2015 and 2016). As for the study more broadly: In model experiments, roughly one uniquely barcoded TCR beta cDNA molecule per two T cells was captured by template switching. Using deep sequencing normalized with unique cDNA molecular identifiers, the study measured how TCR beta repertoire diversity changes with age. The donors were divided into four age groups: young (average around 17 years), middle-aged (approximately 39), aged (about 61) and long-lived (about 79). Two additional independent replicas of 1 million unique cDNA reads from the same blood draw were analyzed for two donors (one aged 18 to 30 and one aged 80 or older).

V is cut by 3 bases and J by 10 bases, and the space between the germline ends is 13 bases. The CDR3 spans 13 residues, from the cysteine through the phenylalanine. Only CDR3 DNA is held: 39 bases, read in frame from base 1. Looking up the germline V gene yields CDR1 SGHDN and CDR2 FVKESK. What the study reported, not specific to this receptor: Donor CMV infection status was unknown, potentially confounding age-related changes in expanded clonotypes. Bulk unsorted PBMC profiling prevented conclusive comparison of naive and antigen-experienced compartments. There was a strong correlation between observed TCR beta diversity and the percentage of naive T cells measured by flow cytometry. The long-lived group showed more naive CD4+ T cells, fewer expanded clones and increased TCR diversity than the aged group, suggesting age selection. As age increased, observed TCR beta diversity per million T cells dropped in a roughly linear way, and a significant reduction was already evident by age around 41. Estimates of total diversity from one million sequenced T cells were regarded as lower bounds and underestimates.

The donors were roughly 40 Caucasian individuals from Russia, aged roughly 6 to 100 years, who were systemically healthy. Around 9.7 milliliters of peripheral blood were collected from each donor into EDTA-treated Vacutainer tubes. Ficoll-Paque density-gradient centrifugation was used to isolate PBMCs, with at least 6.5 million per sample. Total RNA was extracted from PBMCs with Trizol reagent, with at least 6 micrograms obtained per sample. For every donor, flow cytometry on a PBMC aliquot measured the percentage of naive CD45RAhigh/CD27high T cells. Receptor amplification or capture employed 5' RACE. TCRdb lists the instrument as Illumina HiSeq 2500. A second PCR of roughly 6 to 11 cycles was performed with a sample-barcoded 5' primer and a J-beta primer mix. Each TCR beta cDNA molecule received a unique molecular identifier from a template-switch 5' adaptor carrying 12 random nucleotides. Each sample yielded at least 3 million CDR3-containing paired-end reads. First-strand cDNA synthesis was performed from all RNA using the Mint cDNA synthesis kit, with priming by a TRBC-specific oligonucleotide. All cDNA was treated with uracil-DNA glycosylase and then went through a first 18-cycle PCR with the universal primers M1SS and BC2_uni_R. The paper's data handling went like this. Normalization of each sample was performed by random selection of 1 million high-quality reads, each carrying a distinct molecular identifier. Instead of being binned into consensus sequences, reads that shared molecular identifiers were thrown out. MiTCR, set to a Q25 quality threshold and the strictest error-elimination algorithm, was used for CDR3 identification, clonotype clustering and error correction. A nonparametric unseen species model using Euler transformation provided a lower-bound estimate of total TCR beta diversity. Clones were called with MiXCR by TCRdb after fastp trimmed the public reads at Q25, and only in-frame beta chains were retained. Rows are combined by CDR3 protein, so each entry shows the most common genes and DNA. The V and J calls were not made by the authors but by TCRdb's processing. The sample table lists roughly 1,000,000 distinct CDR3 sequences, about 23% of them with a count of one. Around 0.75% of the sample is taken by the ten largest.

Another study also made use of these data, one on T cells of mothers and their children. From that second study: Nine systemically healthy Caucasian individuals, comprising three mothers and their six children, were included as donors. cDNA synthesis used all of the extracted RNA, with approximately 1.4 ug of RNA in each 15 ul reaction. In the second PCR, the M1S primer added sample barcodes and 2-4 random nucleotides. More than 9 million TCR beta CDR3 reads were obtained from each mother, and roughly 3 million reads were obtained from each child. Thymic selection similarly shapes TCR recombination output in related and unrelated pairs, with minor effect from inherited differences. Normalized repertoire overlap was always found to be slightly, but never significantly, higher in related mother-child pairs than in unrelated mother-child pairs. Persistent microchimeric T cell clones were not detected, at a sensitivity of roughly 100 clones per million clonotypes. To look for features that set related mother-child pairs apart from unrelated individuals, the researchers ran deep NGS to compare the TCR beta repertoires of mothers and children. On average, the children were approximately 11 +/- 4 years old, while the mothers were about 40 +/- 4 years old. After adapter ligation with NEBNext reagents, the libraries were sequenced on Illumina HiSeq 2000 with 100+100 nt paired-end reads. To prevent cross-contamination, the mother and child libraries were prepared a month apart and were sequenced in separate runs. For each donor, between about 500,000 and 2,100,000 distinct TCR beta clonotypes were identified. Naive TCR beta clonotypes were estimated from low-frequency clonotypes matched to each donor's FACS-determined naive share, without sorting.

The sample consisted of blood. The receptor was derived from a girl under 10 years old in good health. The rearranged segments are TRBV14 and TRBJ2-1; a confident D gene designation cannot be given. This receptor carries the CDR3 CASSHWSSQEQFF. The bases are TGTGCCAGCAGCCATTGGAGCTCGCAAGAGCAGTTCTTC.